These 13 T cell receptor beta chains share one sample of origin, sequenced in a study of blood T cell repertoires in COVID-19. TCRdb's table, derived via immunoSEQ multiplex PCR, lists solely in-frame clones and lacks some. The data show a few hundred thousand clones, 88% seen once. Material: PBMCs or T cells enriched from blood (not recorded which). These receptors were obtained from a woman aged 55-70 years in a cohort exposed to, infected with or recovered from COVID-19 (not recorded which).

The chain has TRBV28 and TRBJ1-4; tentative D call: TRBD1 (6 bases). Trimming removed 7 bases at V and 8 bases at J, with 17 bases between. The germline V gene encodes CDR1 MDHEN and CDR2 SYDVKM. CDR3 length: 14 amino acids. CDR3 bases: TGTGCCAGCACCCCAATTTGGGGGCGGGAAAAACTGTTTTTT. It translates to CASTPIWGREKLFF.

This clone was seen once. The chain combines TRBV11-2 with TRBJ2-5; D uncertain. The germline CDR1 and CDR2 sequences are SGHAT and FQNNGV. This CDR3 spans 13 amino acids. Trimming pared 0 bases from V and 4 bases from J, leaving 6 bases between. The CDR3 DNA follows: TGTGCCAGCAGCTTAGAAATCGGAGAGACCCAGTACTTC. Protein: CASSLEIGETQYF.

The rearrangement uses TRBV6-5 and TRBJ2-7, with 9 bases identical to TRBD1. Germline CDR1 reads MNHEY; CDR2 reads SVGAGI. The CDR3 is made up of 15 amino acids. Trimming cost V 6 bases and J 4 bases; bases outside gene matches: 10. As DNA, the CDR3 is TGTGCCAGCAGCTCCCCGGGACAGGGTAGATACGAGCAGTACTTC. This codes for CASSSPGQGRYEQYF.

This clone has only one observation. The chain couples TRBV27 to TRBJ2-1, with D maybe TRBD1 (6 bases). The CDR3 length is 17 residues. The germline V and J ends were trimmed by 2 bases and 0 bases, with 14 bases remaining between them. Germline loops: CDR1 MNHEY, CDR2 SMNVEV (reference sequence). The CDR3 spells CASSLRPGVTSYNEQFF. CDR3 DNA sequence: TGTGCCAGCAGTTTACGCCCAGGGGTCACCTCCTACAATGAGCAGTTCTTC.

This chain uses TRBV24-1 with TRBJ2-2; 8 bases line up with TRBD1. Germline V lookup: CDR1 KGHDR, CDR2 SFDVKD. The CDR3 totals 16 residues. With V trimmed by 4 bases and J by 1 base, 4 bases remained unmatched. CDR3 protein: CATSELGQGNTGELFF. The CDR3 DNA is TGTGCCACCAGTGAGCTAGGACAGGGGAACACCGGGGAGCTGTTTTTT.

The genes are TRBV25-1 and TRBJ1-2, with 7 bases fitting TRBD1. Unmatched junction bases numbered 5, after V lost 5 bases and J lost 2 bases. CDR1 and CDR2 from the germline V gene are MGHDK and SYGVNS. This CDR3 is built from 14 residues. The CDR3 nucleotides read TGTGCCAGCAGTCCCGCGACAGGGAACTATGGCTACACCTTC. Translated: CASSPATGNYGYTF.

The chain is built from TRBV4-2 and TRBJ2-3; 14 bases line up with TRBD2. Germline V CDR1 and CDR2: LGHNA, YNFKEQ. This CDR3 has 19 residues. V trimming: 0 bases; J trimming: 5 bases; junction bases outside the gene matches: 10. CDR3 loop: CASSQDFGTSGSDKDTQYF. CDR3 in DNA: TGTGCCAGCAGCCAAGATTTCGGGACTAGCGGGAGTGACAAAGATACGCAGTATTTT.

This clone was observed once. The rearrangement uses TRBV6-6 and TRBJ2-1; D ambiguous. Trimming left V 7 bases short and J 7 bases short, with 14 bases between. The CDR3 has 13 residues. CDR1 and CDR2 from the germline V gene are MNHNY and SVGAGI (reference sequence). CDR3 sequence (DNA): TGTGCCAGCACAATAACCCAAACTAATGAGCAGTTCTTC. Amino acids: CASTITQTNEQFF.

This chain links TRBV11-3 with TRBJ2-7, with D perhaps matching TRBD2 (5 bases). The germline V gene encodes CDR1 SGHNT and CDR2 YENEEA. The length of the CDR3 is 16 residues. V shed 5 bases and J shed 1 base, with 18 bases lying between them. The CDR3 is CASSPLSNRLSYEQYF. For the CDR3, the DNA is TGTGCCAGCAGCCCCCTTTCGAACAGACTATCCTACGAGCAGTACTTC. Full variable domain (outside the CDR3, taken from reference TRBV11-3 and TRBJ2-7): EAGVVQSPRYKIIEKKQPVAFWCNPISGHNTLYWYLQNLGQGPELLIRYENEEAVDDSQLPKDRFSAERLKGVDSTLKIQPAELGDSAVYLCASSPLSNRLSYEQYFGPGTRLTVT.

The chain recombines TRBV27 with TRBJ2-1; 7 bases align to TRBD2. CDR3 size: 16 residues. The V segment lost 6 bases and the J segment 5 bases; nucleotides outside the gene matches: 13. Per the germline V gene, CDR1 is MNHEY and CDR2 is SMNVEV (reference sequence). Here the CDR3 DNA reads TGTGCCAGCAGGCGACCAATCGGGACTATCCACAATGAGCAGTTCTTC. This translates into CASRRPIGTIHNEQFF.

The sample holds one count of this clone. The genes are TRBV7-9 and TRBJ2-1, with TRBD2 as a possible D gene (5 bases). Germline V CDR1 and CDR2: SEHNR, FQNEAQ (reference sequence). The CDR3 extends over 15 amino acids. Trimming stripped 5 bases from V and 13 bases from J, with 24 bases between. CDR3 loop: CASSPVTDYTIRQFF. In nucleotides, the CDR3 is TGTGCCAGCAGCCCAGTGACCGACTATACTATAAGACAGTTCTTC.

This clone was found a few times. V gene TRBV9 combines with J gene TRBJ2-1; 8 nucleotides agree with TRBD1. Germline CDR1 reads SGDLS; CDR2 reads YYNGEE. The ends lost 4 bases at V and 8 bases at J; junction bases unmatched: 8. This CDR3 spans 14 amino acids. The CDR3 sequence: CASSPTPDRDEQFF. CDR3 coding DNA: TGTGCCAGCAGCCCCACCCCGGACAGGGATGAGCAGTTCTTC.

This clone has just a few counts. The rearrangement links TRBV5-4 to TRBJ2-1, with D hard to call. Germline assignment: CDR1 SGHNT and CDR2 YYREEE (reference sequence). This CDR3 spans 14 amino acids. V was clipped by 3 bases and J by 0 bases, with 7 bases between them. CDR3 amino acids: CASSSSSSYNEQFF. Written as DNA, the CDR3 is TGTGCCAGCAGCTCTAGTTCCTCCTACAATGAGCAGTTCTTC.